This entry lists 28 T cell receptor beta chains sequenced from one sample in a study of blood T cell repertoires in COVID-19. Profiled with immunoSEQ multiplex PCR; TCRdb holds only in-frame clones, not every one. The profile shows 130,000 to 150,000 clones, around 80% of them singletons. The sample comprised peripheral blood. Source of these receptors: a man between 65 and 80 years old who had recovered from COVID-19.

J is TRBJ1-1 and V is TRBV19, with 7 positions matching TRBD1. The CDR3 runs 14 residues. V lost 8 bases to trimming and J lost 2 bases; unmatched junction nucleotides: 8. The germline CDR1 and CDR2 sequences are LNHDA and SQIVND (reference sequence). The CDR3 coding sequence is TGTGCCAGTCAGCGACAGGGAGGCAACACTGAAGCTTTCTTT. Protein: CASQRQGGNTEAFF.

The chain carries TRBV7-6 and TRBJ2-7, with D hard to call. Trimming pared 0 bases from V and 4 bases from J, leaving 16 bases between. The CDR3 loop spans 16 amino acids. Germline CDR1 is SGHVS and CDR2 is FNYEAQ. The CDR3 is CASSLAERTLSYEQYF. In nucleotides, the CDR3 is TGTGCCAGCAGCTTAGCGGAGAGAACTCTCTCTTACGAGCAGTACTTC. Combining the CDR3 with reference TRBV7-6 and TRBJ2-7 gives the whole variable domain GAGVSQSPRYKVTKRGQDVALRCDPISGHVSLYWYRQALGQGPEFLTYFNYEAQQDKSGLPNDRFSAERPEGSISTLTIQRTEQRDSAMYRCASSLAERTLSYEQYFGPGTRLTVT.

The rearrangement links TRBV29-1 to TRBJ2-7, with TRBD1 matching over 9 bases. This CDR3 region has 13 residues. V was pared by 7 bases and J by 7 bases, with 11 bases of the junction left unmatched. Germline CDR1 reads SQVTM; CDR2 reads ANQGSEA. This CDR3 reads CSALPGTGKEQYF. The CDR3 DNA follows: TGCAGCGCACTTCCCGGGACAGGGAAAGAGCAGTACTTC.

The rearrangement uses TRBV30 and TRBJ2-7, with a tentative D call TRBD2 (6 bases). The CDR3 is made up of 13 amino acids. Trimming left V 0 bases short and J 8 bases short, with 14 bases between. Germline CDR1 and CDR2: GTSNPN and SVGIG (reference sequence). The CDR3 loop reads CAWSVGSGHKQYF. CDR3 bases: TGTGCCTGGAGTGTAGGTAGCGGCCACAAGCAGTACTTC.

The V call is TRBV6-1, the J call TRBJ2-7, with TRBD2 matching 10 bases. Trimming removed 3 bases from V and 0 bases from J; junction bases left unmatched: 5. The CDR3 contains 16 residues. Germline CDR1 reads MNHNS; CDR2 reads SASEGT. The CDR3 DNA reads TGTGCCAGCAGTGATCTCGAGCGGGGGGGCTCCTACGAGCAGTACTTC. The encoded protein is CASSDLERGGSYEQYF.

V usage is TRBV11-2 and J usage is TRBJ2-7; D is unclear. The CDR3 is 13 amino acids. Germline V lookup: CDR1 SGHAT, CDR2 FQNNGV. Trimming took 2 bases from V and 8 from J, leaving 13 bases between them. The CDR3 region has the DNA TGTGCCAGCAGCTTAAACCTAAATGTGAAGCAGTACTTC. Translating it yields CASSLNLNVKQYF.

The rearrangement uses TRBV5-1 and TRBJ2-7, with 11 bases matching TRBD1. CDR1 is SGHRS, CDR2 YFSETQ, per germline. J gave up 6 bases and V 0 bases, and 20 bases lay outside the gene matches. The CDR3 has 20 amino acids. CDR3 residues: CASSLATGQGAISVYFEQYF. DNA for the CDR3: TGCGCCAGCAGCTTGGCCACAGGACAGGGGGCGATTTCAGTTTACTTCGAGCAGTACTTC.

In the case of this clone: This sample also contains other DNA sequences that code for the same CDR3. The chain uses TRBV19 and TRBJ1-2, with TRBD1 matching 7 bases. Germline V gives CDR1 LNHDA, CDR2 SQIVND (reference sequence). This CDR3 is built from 13 residues. V dropped 4 bases and J dropped 3; count of bases not matched to a gene: 2. The CDR3 DNA is TGTGCCAGTAGTACAGACAGGGACTATGGCTACACCTTC. Translation gives CASSTDRDYGYTF.

As concerns this clone: Other DNA sequences in the same sample also yield this CDR3. The J gene is TRBJ1-1, the V gene TRBV6-5, with D unclear. Trimming pared 0 bases from V and 0 bases from J, leaving 5 bases between. The CDR3 contains 14 residues. Per the germline V gene, CDR1 is MNHEY and CDR2 is SVGAGI. The CDR3 here is CASSYSSMNTEAFF. The CDR3 nucleotides are TGTGCCAGCAGTTACTCTTCAATGAACACTGAAGCTTTCTTT.

This chain joins TRBV12-5 and TRBJ2-2, with 13 bases identical to TRBD2. V was clipped by 6 bases and J by 6 bases; unmatched bases: 10. Germline loops: CDR1 LGHNT, CDR2 FRNRAP. The CDR3 extends over 17 amino acids. CDR3 DNA sequence: TGTGCTAGTGGCCCCCCGGGGGGACTAGCGGGGCCCGGGGAGCTGTTTTTT. Protein product: CASGPPGGLAGPGELFF. Filled out from reference TRBV12-5 and TRBJ2-2, the complete variable domain reads DARVTQTPRHKVTEMGQEVTMRCQPILGHNTVFWYRQTMMQGLELLAYFRNRAPLDDSGMPKDRFSAEMPDATLATLKIQPSEPRDSAVYFCASGPPGGLAGPGELFFGEGSRLTVL.

The V call is TRBV27, the J call TRBJ2-3; D might be TRBD1 (5 bases). Germline CDR1 and CDR2: MNHEY and SMNVEV (reference sequence). CDR3 length: 14 residues. Between the trimmed V and J ends, which lost 0 bases and 5 bases, there was a span of 9 bases. The CDR3 region is CASSLSGAKDTQYF. In DNA form, the CDR3 reads TGTGCCAGCAGTTTATCAGGGGCGAAAGATACGCAGTATTTT.

The rearrangement joins TRBV30 to TRBJ1-1; weak D call: TRBD1 (5 bases). Germline-derived CDR1 and CDR2 are GTSNPN and SVGIG (reference sequence). This CDR3 spans 13 amino acids. V lost 0 bases and J lost 8, with 13 bases in between. The CDR3 nucleotides are TGTGCCTGGAGTGTACAGCCAGGGCTAGAAGCTTTCTTT. It translates to CAWSVQPGLEAFF.

This clone was seen only once. V and J are TRBV11-2 and TRBJ2-7, with 8 nucleotides matching TRBD2. The CDR3 extends over 14 amino acids. V was pared by 9 bases and J by 6 bases, with 13 bases of the junction left unmatched. Germline CDR1 is SGHAT and CDR2 is FQNNGV. DNA for the CDR3: TGTGCCAGTGACGGGGGGGCTAGCGGGCCCGAGCAGTACTTC. It translates to CASDGGASGPEQYF.

This clone was seen more than once but under ten times. The CDR3 reads CAWSAGGFYEQYF. In nucleotides, the CDR3 is TGTGCCTGGAGTGCCGGAGGGTTCTACGAGCAGTACTTC. The chain combines TRBV30 with TRBJ2-7; tentatively, D is TRBD2 (6 bases). Trimming removed 1 base from V and 3 bases from J, with 10 bases in between. Per the germline V gene, CDR1 is GTSNPN and CDR2 is SVGIG (reference sequence). The CDR3 runs to 13 residues.

This clone has just a few counts. The chain combines TRBV19 with TRBJ2-1; TRBD2 is a possible D gene (6 bases). Trimming took 2 bases from V and 7 from J, leaving 15 bases between them. Per germline, CDR1 LNHDA and CDR2 SQIVND (reference sequence). The CDR3 extends over 15 amino acids. The CDR3 spells CASSIRRERKNEQFF. CDR3 DNA: TGTGCCAGTAGTATAAGGAGGGAACGGAAAAATGAGCAGTTCTTC.

The rearrangement joins TRBV10-3 to TRBJ1-1; D unresolved. The CDR3 is 14 amino acids. V was trimmed by 2 bases and J by 0 bases, leaving 7 bases between them. Germline V gene lookup returns CDR1 ENHRY and CDR2 SYGVKD. Here the CDR3 reads CAISETAMNTEAFF. The CDR3 DNA follows: TGTGCCATCAGTGAGACAGCAATGAACACTGAAGCTTTCTTT.

The V and J genes are TRBV30 and TRBJ1-5; possibly TRBD1 for D (5 bases). V was trimmed by 2 bases and J by 2 bases, leaving 7 bases between them. This CDR3 spans 13 amino acids. In germline, CDR1 is GTSNPN, CDR2 SVGIG (reference sequence). The CDR3: CAWSIQGNQPQHF. CDR3 sequence (DNA): TGTGCCTGGAGTATACAGGGCAATCAGCCCCAGCATTTT.

The rearrangement uses TRBV7-2 and TRBJ2-2; TRBD2 is a possible D gene (6 bases). V was cut by 1 base and J by 2 bases, with 14 bases left in between. The CDR3 extends over 17 amino acids. The V gene's germline CDR1 is SGHTA and CDR2 FQGNSA. CDR3 sequence: CASSLEVPGLNTGELFF. The CDR3 bases are TGTGCCAGCAGCTTAGAAGTCCCGGGACTCAACACCGGGGAGCTGTTTTTT.

The J gene is TRBJ1-3, the V gene TRBV7-2; TRBD1 might be the D (6 bases). This CDR3 is 16 amino acids long. Trimming removed 1 base at V and 0 bases at J, with 10 bases between. Germline V lookup: CDR1 SGHTA, CDR2 FQGNSA. The CDR3 protein is CASSLDGRGSGNTIYF. CDR3 coding DNA: TGTGCCAGCAGCTTAGACGGCAGGGGCTCTGGAAACACCATATATTTT.

This chain uses TRBV29-1 with TRBJ1-2, with D perhaps matching TRBD1 (5 bases). CDR1 is SQVTM, CDR2 ANQGSEA, per germline. With 4 bases removed from V and 8 bases from J, the gap between germline ends came to 11 bases. The CDR3 has 11 amino acids. The CDR3 nucleotides are TGCAGCGTTGTAAGGGGTGGCGGCTACACCTTC. It specifies CSVVRGGGYTF.

CDR3 protein: CASSRTGGYEQYF. CDR3 DNA sequence: TGTGCCAGCAGCCGGACAGGGGGCTACGAGCAGTACTTC. V usage is TRBV11-3 and J usage is TRBJ2-7; TRBD1 agrees at 10 bases. V lost 5 bases, J lost 3 bases, and 1 base stayed unmatched. Germline V gives CDR1 SGHNT, CDR2 YENEEA. The CDR3 extends over 13 amino acids.

This clone appeared a few times. This chain uses TRBV4-1 with TRBJ2-3; D possibly corresponds to TRBD1 (5 bases). Looked up from germline, CDR1 is MGHRA and CDR2 is YSYEKL. V dropped 2 bases and J dropped 6 bases, with 12 bases sitting between them. This CDR3 region has 14 residues. CDR3 DNA sequence: TGCGCCAGCAGCCAAATCAGGGCATCTGATACGCAGTATTTT. This gives the protein CASSQIRASDTQYF.

This clone was recorded many times. This chain connects TRBV19 to TRBJ1-5; D may be TRBD1 (5 bases). The ends were cut back, 5 bases at V and 7 bases at J, with 12 bases in the middle. CDR1 is LNHDA, CDR2 SQIVND, per germline (reference sequence). This CDR3 comprises 13 residues. In DNA, the CDR3 is TGTGCCAGTAGTGGCAGGGAAGGCCAGCCCCAGCATTTT. Translated: CASSGREGQPQHF.

This chain joins TRBV7-9 and TRBJ2-7; a possible D gene is TRBD2 (5 bases). This CDR3 has 12 amino acids. V lost 2 bases and J 7 bases, leaving 9 bases between the germline ends. Germline V CDR1 and CDR2: SEHNR, FQNEAQ (reference sequence). CDR3: CASSLSGMEQYF. In DNA form, the CDR3 reads TGTGCCAGCAGCTTATCCGGGATGGAGCAGTACTTC.

The chain is built from TRBV29-1 and TRBJ2-7, with 8 bases lining up with TRBD1. Germline V gene data show CDR1 as SQVTM and CDR2 as ANQGSEA. V was clipped by 0 bases and J by 0 bases; unmatched bases: 10. This CDR3 comprises 17 residues. This CDR3 reads CSVEEWVTGESSYEQYF. CDR3 DNA: TGCAGCGTTGAAGAGTGGGTGACAGGGGAGAGCTCCTACGAGCAGTACTTC.

The gene calls are TRBV7-2 and TRBJ1-4, with D perhaps matching TRBD1 (6 bases). The V end lost 4 bases, the J end lost 8 bases, and 23 bases lay between the germline ends. The CDR3 is 17 residues long. Germline CDR1 SGHTA, CDR2 FQGNSA. CDR3 protein: CASSSAKAGETGEKLFF. The CDR3 coding sequence is TGTGCCAGCAGCTCAGCGAAGGCAGGGGAAACGGGGGAAAAACTGTTTTTT.

The chain combines TRBV5-1 with TRBJ2-1; possibly TRBD1 for D (5 bases). CDR1 SGHRS and CDR2 YFSETQ come from the germline V gene. V lost 0 bases to trimming and J lost 3 bases, with 7 bases between them. The CDR3 covers 14 residues. The CDR3, as DNA: TGCGCCAGCAGCTTGGCCAGGGACTACAATGAGCAGTTCTTC. It specifies CASSLARDYNEQFF.

V and J are TRBV5-4 and TRBJ2-7; 9 nucleotides agree with TRBD2. The germline gives CDR1 SGHNT, CDR2 YYREEE (reference sequence). CDR3 length: 15 residues. V lost 0 bases, J lost 7 bases, and 8 bases stayed unmatched. CDR3 region: CASSLDSGSNEEQYF. The CDR3, as DNA: TGTGCCAGCAGCTTGGATAGCGGGAGTAATGAAGAGCAGTACTTC.